Included here is one TCR beta chain sequence, with context. The target antigen is unknown. Per the germline V gene, CDR1 is MDHEN and CDR2 is SYDVKM. The CDR3 extends over 14 amino acids. With 6 bases removed from V and 0 bases from J, the gap between germline ends came to 9 bases. RNA in amounts of about 0.45 to 1 ug was reverse transcribed with random hexamers. TCRdb passed the immunoSEQ multiplex PCR reads through MiXCR, listing each CDR3 protein once. Seen here are under 200,000 distinct CDR3 sequences, 91% observed once, and the top ten hold around 0.085%. This sample is part of a study of CD8 T cells in Susac syndrome. Overall study context: At the time of blood draw, patients with Susac syndrome were therapy-naive, receiving corticosteroids, or receiving intravenous immunoglobulin alone.

Peripheral blood CD8+ and CD4+ T cells were profiled by TCR beta sequencing. Negative isolation yielded CD8+ and CD4+ T cells; FACS enriched TEMRA cells. Findings and limits, study-wide: CD4+ repertoires of Susac syndrome patients lacked detectable clonal expansion.

This receptor was obtained from a human donor with Susac syndrome. Sequenced sample: CD4+ T cells from PBMCs. The chain is built from TRBV28 and TRBJ2-4; TRBD1 is a possible D gene (5 bases). The CDR3 DNA sequence: TGTGCCAGCAGCCAGGGCTTAGCCAAAAACATTCAGTACTTC. Its protein is CASSQGLAKNIQYF.